This record covers a single T cell receptor (beta chain). This clone showed up just once. Its antigen is still unknown. The input lacks base qualities; no much larger clone sits a single base away. Sequences SGHRS (CDR1) and YFSETQ (CDR2) are obtained from the germline V gene. The CDR3, from cysteine to phenylalanine, totals 15 residues. Just the 45-base CDR3 DNA is kept, in frame starting at base 1. V is pared back by 3 bases and J by 1 base, with 13 bases lying between the germline termini. The treatment or condition label, as the study defines it: some 20 received Ad26.COV2.S at low or high dose, single or two shots; several received placebo; per-sample allocation not given. For vaccine and placebo recipients, repertoires were sequenced using samples collected on day 63 after the first injection. Between 29 July and 7 August 2020, Cohort 1b enrolled 20 to 30 adults aged 18-55 years at one site in Boston, USA. Ad26.COV2.S was a replication-incompetent adenovirus type 26 vector expressing a prefusion-stabilized SARS-CoV-2 spike protein from the original Wuhan strain.

The immunoSEQ Assay was the method used to sequence TCRbeta CDR3 regions. After extraction, genomic DNA underwent amplification by bias-controlled multiplex PCR, followed by high-throughput sequencing. The authors' analysis ran thus. To quantify the absolute abundance of every unique TCRbeta CDR3 region, sequences were collapsed and filtered. T cell fraction was estimated by normalizing TCRbeta template counts to usable DNA, which was measured by amplifying reference genes present in all nucleated cells. Repertoire TCRs were annotated as SARS-CoV-2-specific by exact matching of V gene, CDR3 amino acid sequence and J gene to a known reactive TCR set. The reference SARS-CoV-2 TCR set was obtained from MIRA and was filtered for enrichment in COVID-19-positive ImmuneCODE repertoires, whereby public or cross-reactive TCRs were removed. Using the MIRA antigens, annotated TCRs were further analysed by specific ORF or by position within an ORF. Breadth was defined as the number of annotated unique rearrangements divided by the total number of unique productive rearrangements, and depth was defined as the summed frequency of the annotated unique rearrangements. TCR breadth was compared between groups using two-sided Wilcoxon rank-sum tests. TCRdb mirrors the immuneACCESS table, restricted to in-frame sequences. Some clones are absent from its copies; in checked studies, under half trace to an unresolved V gene, and the reason for the others is unknown. That table gives V, J and clone size, and the DNA gave D and trimming. The table for this sample lists some 340,000 clones; around four fifths of them were counted only once. The ten most abundant clones make up 2.1% of the sample.

These data originate in a study of Ad26.COV2.S vaccination and SARS-CoV-2 variants (dated by TCRdb to about 2021). With regard to the full study: Vaccine-arm donors were drawn from COV1001, a multicentre, randomized, double-blind, placebo-controlled phase I-IIa trial of Ad26.COV2.S in healthy adults. Participants in the trial were split at random into five groups of five each, receiving low-dose or high-dose Ad26.COV2.S once or twice, or else placebo on both occasions. Ad26.COV2.S was administered intramuscularly at a dose of 5x10^10 or 1x10^11 viral particles, either as one shot or as two shots given 56 days apart. A total of 32 samples were included in the TCR-sequenced set, comprising roughly 19 Ad26.COV2.S vaccine recipients, 5 placebo recipients and 8 SARS-CoV-2 convalescent individuals. The specificity and breadth of SARS-CoV-2-reactive T cell receptors after Ad26.COV2.S vaccination were assessed by TCRbeta repertoire sequencing. Throughout the experiments and outcome assessment, investigators stayed blinded to trial group allocation. Paper-wide results and their limitations: The study lacked the statistical power to compare responses across vaccine doses or regimens. Comparable non-spike TCR breadth was observed between vaccine and placebo recipients, consistent with only spike being contained in the vaccine. According to the authors, total T cell responses may have been underestimated by the TCR breadth and depth analyses. After vaccination, spike-specific CD8+ and CD4+ T cell responses were reported to show substantial breadth. Higher spike-specific TCR breadth was observed in Ad26.COV2.S recipients than in placebo recipients (P = 0.0014).

The chain uses TRBV5-1 and TRBJ2-5; the D match is possibly TRBD1 or TRBD2, with 5 bases aligned in each. This TCR was recovered from a person between 18 and 59 years old who received the Ad26.COV2.S COVID-19 vaccine or a placebo. The sample here was peripheral blood, taken in a trial of Ad26.COV2.S vaccine versus placebo. Here the CDR3 is given as CASSWAQRGQETQYF. The bases read TGCGCCAGCAGCTGGGCGCAGAGGGGCCAAGAGACCCAGTACTTC.